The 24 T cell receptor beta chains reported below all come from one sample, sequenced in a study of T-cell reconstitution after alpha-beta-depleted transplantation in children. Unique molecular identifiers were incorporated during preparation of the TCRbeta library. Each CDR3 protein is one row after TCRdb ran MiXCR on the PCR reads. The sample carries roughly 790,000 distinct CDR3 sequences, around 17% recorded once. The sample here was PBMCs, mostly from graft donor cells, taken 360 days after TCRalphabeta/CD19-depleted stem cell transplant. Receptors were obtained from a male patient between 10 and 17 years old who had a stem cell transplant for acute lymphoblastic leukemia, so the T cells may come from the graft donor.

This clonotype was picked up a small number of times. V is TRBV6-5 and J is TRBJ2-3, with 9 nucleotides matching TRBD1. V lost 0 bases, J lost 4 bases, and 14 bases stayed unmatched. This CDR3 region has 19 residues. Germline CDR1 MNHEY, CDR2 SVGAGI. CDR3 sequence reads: CASSYSRKQGAVLADTQYF. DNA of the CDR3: TGTGCCAGCAGTTACTCGCGGAAACAGGGGGCAGTTCTAGCAGATACGCAGTATTTT.

The CDR3 region has the DNA TGCAGTGCTATTCTACGGGGGCTAGCTACCTACGAGCAGTACTTC. This gives the protein CSAILRGLATYEQYF. This chain links TRBV20-1 with TRBJ2-7; D is possibly TRBD1 or TRBD2 (6 bases each). The CDR3 is 15 residues long. The germline V gene encodes CDR1 DFQATT and CDR2 SNEGSKA (reference sequence). V lost 4 bases to trimming and J lost 2 bases, with 18 bases between them.

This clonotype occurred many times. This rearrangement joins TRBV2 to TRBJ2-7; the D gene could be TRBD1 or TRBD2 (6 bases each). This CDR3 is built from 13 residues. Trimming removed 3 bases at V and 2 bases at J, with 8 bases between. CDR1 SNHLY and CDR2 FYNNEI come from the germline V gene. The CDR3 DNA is TGTGCCAGCAGTGAGGAGGGGGCCTACGAGCAGTACTTC. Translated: CASSEEGAYEQYF.

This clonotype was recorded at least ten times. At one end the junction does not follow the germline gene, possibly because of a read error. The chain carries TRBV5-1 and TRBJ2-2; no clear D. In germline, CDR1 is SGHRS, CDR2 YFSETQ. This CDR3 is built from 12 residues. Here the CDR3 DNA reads TGTGCCAGCAGCGAGAACACCGGGGAGCTGTTTTTT. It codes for CASSENTGELFF.

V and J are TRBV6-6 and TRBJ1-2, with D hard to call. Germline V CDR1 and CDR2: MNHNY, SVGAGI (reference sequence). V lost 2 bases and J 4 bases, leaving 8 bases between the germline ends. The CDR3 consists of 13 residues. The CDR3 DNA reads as TGTGCCAGCAGTTACGTGAAAGGCTATGGCTACACCTTC. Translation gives CASSYVKGYGYTF.

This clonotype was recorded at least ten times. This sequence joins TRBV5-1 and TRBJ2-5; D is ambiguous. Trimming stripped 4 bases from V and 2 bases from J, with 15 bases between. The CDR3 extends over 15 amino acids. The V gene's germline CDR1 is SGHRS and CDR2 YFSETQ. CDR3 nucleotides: TGCGCCAGCAGCGCGATCGGGCTTATTCAAGAGACCCAGTACTTC. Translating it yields CASSAIGLIQETQYF.

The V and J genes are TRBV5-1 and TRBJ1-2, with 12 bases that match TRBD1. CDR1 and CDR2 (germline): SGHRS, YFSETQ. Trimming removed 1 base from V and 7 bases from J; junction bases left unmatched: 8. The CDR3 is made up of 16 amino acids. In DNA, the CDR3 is TGCGCCAGCAGCTTGACTACCGGGACAGGGGGCTCTGGCTACACCTTC. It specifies CASSLTTGTGGSGYTF. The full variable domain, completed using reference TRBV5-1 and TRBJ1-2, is KAGVTQTPRYLIKTRGQQVTLSCSPISGHRSVSWYQQTPGQGLQFLFEYFSETQRNKGNFPGRFSGRQFSNSRSEMNVSTLELGDSALYLCASSLTTGTGGSGYTFGSGTRLTVV.

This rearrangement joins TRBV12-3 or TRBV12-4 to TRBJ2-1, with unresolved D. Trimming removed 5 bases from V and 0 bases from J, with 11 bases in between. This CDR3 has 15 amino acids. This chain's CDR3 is CASSPQVSSYNEQFF. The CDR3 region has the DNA TGTGCCAGCAGTCCTCAGGTTAGCTCCTACAATGAGCAGTTCTTC.

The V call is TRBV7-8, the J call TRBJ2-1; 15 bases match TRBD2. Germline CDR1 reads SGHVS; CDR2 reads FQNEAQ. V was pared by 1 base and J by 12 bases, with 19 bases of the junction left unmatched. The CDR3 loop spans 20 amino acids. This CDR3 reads CASSLVRTSGREGLSTAQFF. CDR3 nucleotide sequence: TGTGCCAGCAGCTTAGTTAGGACTAGCGGGAGGGAAGGCCTCTCCACTGCGCAGTTCTTC.

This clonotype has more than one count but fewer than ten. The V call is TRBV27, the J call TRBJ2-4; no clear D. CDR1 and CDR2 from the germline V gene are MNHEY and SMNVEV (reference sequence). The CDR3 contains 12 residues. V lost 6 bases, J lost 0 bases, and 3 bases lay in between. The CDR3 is CASSPAKNIQYF. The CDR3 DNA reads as TGTGCCAGCAGCCCAGCCAAAAACATTCAGTACTTC.

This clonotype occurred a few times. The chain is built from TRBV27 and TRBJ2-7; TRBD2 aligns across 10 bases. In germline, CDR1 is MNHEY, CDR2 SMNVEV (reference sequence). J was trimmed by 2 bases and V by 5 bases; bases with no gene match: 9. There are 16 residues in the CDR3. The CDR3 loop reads CASSPIAGGRTYEQYF. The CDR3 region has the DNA TGTGCCAGCAGTCCTATAGCGGGAGGTCGAACCTACGAGCAGTACTTC.

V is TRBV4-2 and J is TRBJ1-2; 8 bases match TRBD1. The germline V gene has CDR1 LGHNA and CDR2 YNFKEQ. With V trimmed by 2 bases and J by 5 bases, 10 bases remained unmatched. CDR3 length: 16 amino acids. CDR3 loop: CASSQTGRGRFYGYTF. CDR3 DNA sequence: TGTGCCAGCAGCCAAACCGGCAGGGGGCGCTTTTATGGCTACACCTTC.

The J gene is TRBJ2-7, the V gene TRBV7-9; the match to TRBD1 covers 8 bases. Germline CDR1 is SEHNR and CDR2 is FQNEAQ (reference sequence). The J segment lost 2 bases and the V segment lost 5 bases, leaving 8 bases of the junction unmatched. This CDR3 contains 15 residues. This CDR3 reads CASSPRTGRPYEQYF. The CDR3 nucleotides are TGTGCCAGCAGCCCCAGGACAGGGCGACCCTACGAGCAGTACTTC.

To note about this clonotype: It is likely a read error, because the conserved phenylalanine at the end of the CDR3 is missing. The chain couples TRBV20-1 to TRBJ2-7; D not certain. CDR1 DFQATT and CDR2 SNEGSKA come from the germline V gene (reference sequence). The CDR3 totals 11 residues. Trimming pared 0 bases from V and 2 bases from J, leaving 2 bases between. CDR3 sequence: CSAREAYEQYL. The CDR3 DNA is TGCAGTGCTAGAGAGGCCTACGAGCAGTACTTG.

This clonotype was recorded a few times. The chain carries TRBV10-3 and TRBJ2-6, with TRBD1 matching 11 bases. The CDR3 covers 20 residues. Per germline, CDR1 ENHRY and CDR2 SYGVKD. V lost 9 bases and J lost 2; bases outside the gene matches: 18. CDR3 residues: CAIRDRPRTGGPPGANVLTF. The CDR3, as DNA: TGTGCCATAAGAGATAGGCCCCGGACAGGGGGCCCCCCTGGGGCCAACGTCCTGACTTTC.

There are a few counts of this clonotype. The chain's CDR3 is CASSHSGTFEGAPQHF. CDR3 sequence (DNA): TGTGCCAGCAGCCATTCCGGGACCTTCGAGGGTGCGCCCCAGCATTTT. This chain links TRBV7-9 with TRBJ1-5, with D tentatively TRBD1 (5 bases). This CDR3 region has 16 residues. V was clipped by 5 bases and J by 9 bases, with 23 bases between them. From germline, CDR1 is SEHNR and CDR2 FQNEAQ (reference sequence).

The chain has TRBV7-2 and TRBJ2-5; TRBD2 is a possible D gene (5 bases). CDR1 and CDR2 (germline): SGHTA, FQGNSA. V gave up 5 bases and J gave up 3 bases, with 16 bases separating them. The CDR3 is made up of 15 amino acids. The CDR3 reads CASSPQMRAEETQYF. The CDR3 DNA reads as TGTGCCAGCAGCCCCCAGATGAGGGCTGAAGAGACCCAGTACTTC. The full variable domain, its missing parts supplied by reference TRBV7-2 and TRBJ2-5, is GAGVSQSPSNKVTEKGKDVELRCDPISGHTALYWYRQSLGQGLEFLIYFQGNSAPDKSGLPSDRFSAERTGGSVSTLTIQRTQQEDSAVYLCASSPQMRAEETQYFGPGTRLLVL.

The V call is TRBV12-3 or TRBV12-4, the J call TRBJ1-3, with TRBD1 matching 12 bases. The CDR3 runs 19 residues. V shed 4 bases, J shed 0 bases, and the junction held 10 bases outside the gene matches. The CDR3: CASSSLSGTGGFSGNTIYF. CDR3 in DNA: TGTGCCAGCAGTTCCTTGTCCGGGACAGGGGGCTTCTCTGGAAACACCATATATTTT.

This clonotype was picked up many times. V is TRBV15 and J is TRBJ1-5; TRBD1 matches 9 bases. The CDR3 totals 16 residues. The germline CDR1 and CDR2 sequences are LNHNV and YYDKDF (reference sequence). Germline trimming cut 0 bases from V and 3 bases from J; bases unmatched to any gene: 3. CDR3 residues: CATSRDRDRVNQPQHF. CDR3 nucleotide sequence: TGTGCCACCAGCAGAGATCGGGACAGGGTCAATCAGCCCCAGCATTTT.

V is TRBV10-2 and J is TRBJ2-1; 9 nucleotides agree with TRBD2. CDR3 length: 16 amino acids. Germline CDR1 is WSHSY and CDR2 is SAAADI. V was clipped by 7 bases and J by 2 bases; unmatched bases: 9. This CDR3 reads CASKPLAGEAYNEQFF. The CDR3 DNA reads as TGCGCCAGCAAGCCCTTAGCGGGAGAGGCCTACAATGAGCAGTTCTTC.

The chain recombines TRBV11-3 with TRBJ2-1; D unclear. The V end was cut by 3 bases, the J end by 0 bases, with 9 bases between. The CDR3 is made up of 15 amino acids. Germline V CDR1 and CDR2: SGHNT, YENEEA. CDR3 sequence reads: CASSFGPSSYNEQFF. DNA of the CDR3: TGTGCCAGCAGCTTCGGGCCGAGCTCCTACAATGAGCAGTTCTTC.

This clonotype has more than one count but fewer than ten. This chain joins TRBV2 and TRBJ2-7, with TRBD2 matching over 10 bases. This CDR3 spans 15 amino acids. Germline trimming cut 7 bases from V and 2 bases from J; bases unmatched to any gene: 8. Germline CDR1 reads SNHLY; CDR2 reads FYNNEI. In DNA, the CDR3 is TGTGCCAGCAATCCCCTAGCGGGAGTTGCCTACGAGCAGTACTTC. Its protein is CASNPLAGVAYEQYF.

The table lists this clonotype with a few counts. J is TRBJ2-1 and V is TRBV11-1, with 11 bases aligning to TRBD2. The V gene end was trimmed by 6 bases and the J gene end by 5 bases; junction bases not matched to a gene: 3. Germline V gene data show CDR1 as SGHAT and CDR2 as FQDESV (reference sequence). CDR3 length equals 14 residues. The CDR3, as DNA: TGTGCCAGCAGGAAGACTAGCGGGGACAATGAGCAGTTCTTC. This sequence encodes CASRKTSGDNEQFF.

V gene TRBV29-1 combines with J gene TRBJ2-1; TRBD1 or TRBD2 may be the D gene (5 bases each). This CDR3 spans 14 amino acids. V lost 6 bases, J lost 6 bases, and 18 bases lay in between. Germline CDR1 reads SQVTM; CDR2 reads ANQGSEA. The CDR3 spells CSVNGRDLTNEQFF. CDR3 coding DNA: TGCAGCGTCAACGGCAGGGACCTTACCAATGAGCAGTTCTTC.